This T cell receptor (beta chain) was sequenced during a study of T cells after yellow fever vaccination. Overall study results and limits: Repertoires sorted by FACS could include abundant clonotypes that are contaminants from the bulk population. Reappearing after the booster were most of the clones from primary vaccination (about 95% CD4, 88% CD8).

V lost 3 bases and J lost 0, with 13 bases in between. The CDR3 extends over 16 amino acids. Germline loops: CDR1 LGHNA, CDR2 YNFKEQ. As regards this clonotype: Its antigen is as yet unknown.

In making TCR cDNA, 5'RACE template switching added a universal primer site and UMIs to it. Using its own MiXCR run on the 5' RACE reads, TCRdb lists one record per CDR3 protein. Of some 200,000 distinct CDR3 sequences listed, more than 3% are singletons. This TCR was recovered from a man between 18 and 29 years old who received the YFV17D yellow fever vaccine. The source material was CD4+ T cells sorted from PBMCs, sampled 10 days after the yellow fever booster vaccination. This chain uses TRBV4-2 with TRBJ2-3, with D tentatively TRBD1 (6 bases). For the CDR3, the DNA is TGTGCCAGCAGCCAGGGGGACATACCTAGCACAGATACGCAGTATTTT. Translation: CASSQGDIPSTDTQYF.